Below are 14 T cell receptor beta chains sequenced from a single sample in a study of T cell repertoires in cytomegalovirus infection. For these receptors, no antigen is known. TCRdb used MiXCR to reprocess the reads, holding one entry per CDR3 protein. The data hold about 500,000 distinct CDR3 sequences, with 30% to 40% observed a single time. This specimen was cultured PBMCs, taken from culture after CMV antigen stimulation. The receptors come from a human donor in good health (CMV status not recorded). Some clones in this sample may be carry-over from other donors' samples.

J is TRBJ1-6 and V is TRBV25-1; a weak D match, TRBD1 (5 bases). Trimming stripped 6 bases from V and 9 bases from J, with 15 bases between. Germline CDR1 is MGHDK and CDR2 is SYGVNS. The CDR3 runs 14 residues. This chain's CDR3 is CASRQDLPPSPLHF. The CDR3 nucleotides read TGTGCCAGCAGACAGGATCTCCCACCTTCACCCCTCCACTTT.

The CDR3: CASSLFELETQYF. In DNA, the CDR3 is TGTGCCAGCAGTTTATTCGAGCTAGAGACCCAGTACTTC. The genes are TRBV12-3 or TRBV12-4 and TRBJ2-5; the D is unclear. V lost 2 bases to trimming and J lost 4 bases, with 8 bases between them. The CDR3 is 13 residues long.

A few counts support this clonotype. The chain combines TRBV28 with TRBJ2-7, with D hard to call. CDR3 length equals 12 residues. In germline, CDR1 is MDHEN, CDR2 SYDVKM. The germline V and J ends were trimmed by 8 bases and 0 bases, with 8 bases remaining between them. CDR3: CASEEYSYEQYF. DNA of the CDR3: TGTGCCAGCGAGGAATACTCCTACGAGCAGTACTTC. Drawing the rest from reference TRBV28 and TRBJ2-7, the complete variable domain is DVKVTQSSRYLVKRTGEKVFLECVQDMDHENMFWYRQDPGLGLRLIYFSYDVKMKEKGDIPEGYSVSREKKERFSLILESASTNQTSMYLCASEEYSYEQYFGPGTRLTVT.

J is TRBJ2-3 and V is TRBV6-6; TRBD2 agrees at 10 bases. CDR3 length: 17 residues. J lost 4 bases, V lost 6 bases, and 13 bases had no gene match. Germline loops: CDR1 MNHNY, CDR2 SVGAGI (reference sequence). CDR3 in amino acids: CASSLSILAGNADTQYF. Written as DNA, the CDR3 is TGTGCCAGCAGCCTTTCCATACTAGCGGGAAATGCAGATACGCAGTATTTT.

This clonotype was detected only a few times. The V call is TRBV25-1, the J call TRBJ1-1, with a possible D match to TRBD1 (6 bases). CDR3 length equals 15 residues. V gave up 1 base and J gave up 1 base, with 10 bases separating them. Germline assignment: CDR1 MGHDK and CDR2 SYGVNS. The CDR3 region has the DNA TGTGCCAGCAGTGAATGGGGGGGCCAGAACACTGAAGCTTTCTTT. It encodes CASSEWGGQNTEAFF.

This clonotype was picked up a small number of times. V is TRBV19 and J is TRBJ2-1; TRBD1 matches 8 bases. Germline lookup yields CDR1 LNHDA and CDR2 SQIVND (reference sequence). The CDR3 loop spans 18 amino acids. Trimming at V came to 3 bases and at J to 2 bases, leaving 12 bases not matched to a gene. The CDR3 DNA reads TGTGCCAGTAGTATTGCGTCCGGGGGCAGGGGGCCCTACAATGAGCAGTTCTTC. This translates into CASSIASGGRGPYNEQFF.

The table lists this clonotype with a few counts. V is TRBV7-8 and J is TRBJ2-2, with TRBD1 matching over 9 bases. CDR1 is SGHVS and CDR2 is FQNEAQ in the germline V gene. The trim removed 1 base at V and 6 bases at J, leaving 3 bases unmatched. The CDR3 runs 15 residues. CDR3 DNA sequence: TGTGCCAGCAGCTTAGACAGGGGGCGCGCCGGGGAGCTGTTTTTT. Residues: CASSLDRGRAGELFF.

The sample holds a few counts of this clonotype. The chain joins TRBV6-2 or TRBV6-3 to TRBJ2-1, with 11 bases fitting TRBD1. Trimming cost V 6 bases and J 1 base; bases outside gene matches: 14. CDR1 is MNHEY and CDR2 is SVGEGT in the germline V gene. The CDR3 length is 19 residues. CDR3 DNA: TGTGCCAGCAGCCAGGTCGGGACAGGGGGGAGGGGGTCCTACAATGAGCAGTTCTTC. Its translation is CASSQVGTGGRGSYNEQFF.

The chain carries TRBV7-2 and TRBJ2-7, with D perhaps being TRBD1 or TRBD2 (6 bases each). The CDR3 has 17 amino acids. CDR1 is SGHTA, CDR2 FQGNSA, per germline. The ends were cut back, 5 bases at V and 1 base at J, with 21 bases in the middle. CDR3 in DNA: TGTGCCAGCAGCGAGGGGGGAGAAGTCTGGACTTCCTACGAGCAGTACTTC. Its translation: CASSEGGEVWTSYEQYF. The full variable domain, in which reference TRBV7-2 and TRBJ2-7 provide the parts outside the CDR3, is GAGVSQSPSNKVTEKGKDVELRCDPISGHTALYWYRQSLGQGLEFLIYFQGNSAPDKSGLPSDRFSAERTGGSVSTLTIQRTQQEDSAVYLCASSEGGEVWTSYEQYFGPGTRLTVT.

V usage is TRBV12-5 and J usage is TRBJ1-1; perhaps TRBD1 as D (5 bases). Trimming left V 3 bases short and J 3 bases short, with 11 bases between. The CDR3 has 14 amino acids. CDR1 is LGHNT and CDR2 is FRNRAP in the germline V gene. CDR3 residues: CASGFGRADTEAFF. In nucleotides, the CDR3 is TGTGCTAGTGGTTTCGGCAGGGCAGACACTGAAGCTTTCTTT.

This chain links TRBV2 with TRBJ2-3; D is possibly TRBD2 (6 bases). CDR3 length: 11 amino acids. Germline CDR1 is SNHLY and CDR2 is FYNNEI. The ends were cut back, 8 bases at V and 6 bases at J, with 9 bases in the middle. CDR3 nucleotide sequence: TGTGCCAGCGGAGGGTTTGATACGCAGTATTTT. It codes for CASGGFDTQYF.

This clonotype appeared a few times. The CDR3 spells CASSESSGRNEKLFF. CDR3 in DNA: TGCGCCAGCAGTGAGTCTTCGGGGAGAAATGAAAAACTGTTTTTT. The gene calls are TRBV10-2 and TRBJ1-4; no definite D call. V lost 0 bases to trimming and J lost 5 bases, with 10 bases between them. CDR3 length: 15 residues. Germline V CDR1 and CDR2: WSHSY, SAAADI.

This rearrangement joins TRBV7-2 to TRBJ1-2; D possibly corresponds to TRBD1 (6 bases). With 0 bases removed from V and 8 bases from J, the gap between germline ends came to 16 bases. Germline V lookup: CDR1 SGHTA, CDR2 FQGNSA. This CDR3 comprises 15 residues. This CDR3 is CASSLATVGARGYTF. The CDR3 DNA follows: TGTGCCAGCAGCTTAGCGACGGTGGGGGCCAGGGGCTACACCTTC.

This clonotype was observed a few times. The DNA for the CDR3 is TGTGCCAGCAGAGGGACTTCCCCTCAGCCCCAGCATTTT. The encoded protein is CASRGTSPQPQHF. This sequence joins TRBV28 and TRBJ1-5; TRBD1 might be the D (5 bases). This CDR3 spans 13 amino acids. Deletions cut 6 bases from V and 6 bases from J, with 12 bases between. From germline, CDR1 is MDHEN and CDR2 SYDVKM.